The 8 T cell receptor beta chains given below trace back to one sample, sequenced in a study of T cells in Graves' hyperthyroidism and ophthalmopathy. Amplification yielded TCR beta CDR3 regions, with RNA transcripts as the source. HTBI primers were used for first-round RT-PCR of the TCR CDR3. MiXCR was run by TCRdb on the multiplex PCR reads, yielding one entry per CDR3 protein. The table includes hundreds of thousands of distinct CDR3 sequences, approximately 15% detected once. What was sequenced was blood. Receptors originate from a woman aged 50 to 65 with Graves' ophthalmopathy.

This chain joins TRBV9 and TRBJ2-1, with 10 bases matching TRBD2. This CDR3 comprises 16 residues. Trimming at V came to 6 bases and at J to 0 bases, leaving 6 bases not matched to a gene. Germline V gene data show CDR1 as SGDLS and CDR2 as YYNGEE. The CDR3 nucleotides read TGTGCCAGCAACAGATTAGCGGGAGGCTCCTACAATGAGCAGTTCTTC. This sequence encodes CASNRLAGGSYNEQFF.

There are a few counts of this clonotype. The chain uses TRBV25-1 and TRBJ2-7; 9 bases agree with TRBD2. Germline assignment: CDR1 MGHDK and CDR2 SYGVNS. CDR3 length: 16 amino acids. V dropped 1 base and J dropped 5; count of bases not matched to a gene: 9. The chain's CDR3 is CASSEFSSGTIDEQYF. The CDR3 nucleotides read TGTGCCAGCAGTGAATTCTCTAGCGGGACCATCGACGAGCAGTACTTC.

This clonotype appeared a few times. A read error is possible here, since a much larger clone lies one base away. CDR3 DNA: TGTGCCAGCAGTGCTAGCAATCAGCCCCCGCATTTT. It yields the protein CASSASNQPPHF. V is TRBV28 and J is TRBJ1-5; D remains ambiguous. The CDR3 consists of 12 residues. Germline V CDR1 and CDR2: MDHEN, SYDVKM. Using reference TRBV28 and TRBJ1-5 for the parts outside the CDR3, the full variable domain is DVKVTQSSRYLVKRTGEKVFLECVQDMDHENMFWYRQDPGLGLRLIYFSYDVKMKEKGDIPEGYSVSREKKERFSLILESASTNQTSMYLCASSASNQPPHFGDGTRLSIL.

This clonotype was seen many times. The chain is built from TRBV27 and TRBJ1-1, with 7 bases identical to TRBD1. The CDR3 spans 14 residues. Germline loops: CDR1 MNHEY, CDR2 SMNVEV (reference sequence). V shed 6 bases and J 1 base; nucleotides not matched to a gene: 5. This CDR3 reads CASSSGGPNTEAFF. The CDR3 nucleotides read TGTGCCAGCAGCTCAGGGGGTCCGAACACTGAAGCTTTCTTT.

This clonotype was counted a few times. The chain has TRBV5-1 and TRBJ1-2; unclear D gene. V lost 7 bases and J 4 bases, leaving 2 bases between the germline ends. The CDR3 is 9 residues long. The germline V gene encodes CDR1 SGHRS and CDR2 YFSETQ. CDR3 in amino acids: CASRYGYTF. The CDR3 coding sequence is TGCGCCAGCCGCTATGGCTACACCTTC.

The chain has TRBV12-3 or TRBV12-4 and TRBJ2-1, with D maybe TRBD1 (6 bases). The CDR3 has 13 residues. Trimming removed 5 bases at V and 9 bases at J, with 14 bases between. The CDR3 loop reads CASSPGDTGEQFF. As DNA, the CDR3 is TGTGCCAGCAGTCCAGGGGACACGGGTGAGCAGTTCTTC.

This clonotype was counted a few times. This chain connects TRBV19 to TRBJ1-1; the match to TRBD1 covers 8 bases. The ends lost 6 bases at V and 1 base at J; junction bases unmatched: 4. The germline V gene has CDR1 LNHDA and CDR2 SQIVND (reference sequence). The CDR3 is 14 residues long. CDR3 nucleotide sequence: TGTGCCAGTAGCCAGGACAGGGAGAACACTGAAGCTTTCTTT. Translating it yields CASSQDRENTEAFF.

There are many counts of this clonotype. The CDR3 sequence: CAAVAGGSGYEQFF. The CDR3 DNA sequence: TGTGCCGCAGTGGCGGGAGGATCGGGTTATGAGCAGTTCTTC. The gene calls are TRBV28 and TRBJ2-1, with TRBD2 identical over 8 bases. The CDR3 loop spans 14 amino acids. Germline V gene sequence: CDR1 MDHEN, CDR2 SYDVKM. J was trimmed by 8 bases and V by 11 bases; bases with no gene match: 14.